These 29 T cell receptor beta chains share one sample of origin, sequenced in a study of blood T cell repertoires in COVID-19. TCRdb keeps only in-frame clones here, not all; method: immunoSEQ multiplex PCR. This sample has 100,000 to 130,000 clones; around 64% occur once, and the top ten carry 1.5% to 2%. Sequencing was carried out using peripheral blood. These TCRs come from a middle-aged woman with acute or convalescent COVID-19.

The chain recombines TRBV7-2 with TRBJ1-2; D unclear. CDR1 is SGHTA and CDR2 is FQGNSA in the germline V gene. Between the trimmed V and J ends, which lost 6 bases and 0 bases, there was a span of 11 bases. The CDR3 loop spans 14 amino acids. The chain's CDR3 is CASRVGGANYGYTF. CDR3 sequence (DNA): TGTGCCAGCAGGGTGGGAGGAGCTAACTATGGCTACACCTTC.

The chain employs TRBV7-7 and TRBJ2-2; TRBD1 agrees at 11 bases. Germline-derived CDR1 and CDR2 are SSHAT and FNYEAQ (reference sequence). J lost 4 bases, V lost 4 bases, and 11 bases had no gene match. The CDR3 contains 18 residues. The CDR3 loop reads CASSSRGFGTGGTGELFF. In DNA form, the CDR3 reads TGTGCCAGCAGCTCGCGGGGGTTCGGGACAGGGGGCACCGGGGAGCTGTTTTTT.

V gene TRBV2 combines with J gene TRBJ1-2; D is unclear. The germline V gene has CDR1 SNHLY and CDR2 FYNNEI. This CDR3 has 12 amino acids. The V and J ends lost 2 bases and 12 bases respectively, with 13 bases between them. The CDR3 DNA sequence: TGTGCCAGCAGTGAATCCCAGCCTAGCCACACCTTC. Translation: CASSESQPSHTF.

V usage is TRBV3-1 (or the pseudogene TRBV3-2) and J usage is TRBJ2-5; TRBD1 matches 10 bases. Germline-derived CDR1 and CDR2 are LGHDT and YNNKEL (reference sequence). Trimming at V came to 1 base and at J to 4 bases, leaving 12 bases not matched to a gene. The CDR3 contains 18 residues. The CDR3 DNA reads TGTGCCAGCAGCCAAGGGCGGGACAGGGGCTCTCGTTTAGAGACCCAGTACTTC. It yields the protein CASSQGRDRGSRLETQYF.

The rearrangement uses TRBV11-1 and TRBJ2-7, with TRBD2 identical over 7 bases. This CDR3 has 15 amino acids. Germline V gives CDR1 SGHAT, CDR2 FQDESV (reference sequence). The ends lost 2 bases at V and 6 bases at J; junction bases unmatched: 10. The CDR3 here is CASSLRQGGRAEQYF. DNA for the CDR3: TGTGCCAGCAGCTTAAGGCAGGGAGGGAGAGCCGAGCAGTACTTC.

The gene calls are TRBV7-6 and TRBJ2-1; the match to TRBD2 covers 8 bases. Germline loops: CDR1 SGHVS, CDR2 FNYEAQ. CDR3 length equals 16 residues. V trimming: 1 base; J trimming: 6 bases; junction bases outside the gene matches: 8. The CDR3, as DNA: TGTGCCAGCAGCTTAGGGATCGGGGGGGCTGGCAATGAGCAGTTCTTC. Translation gives CASSLGIGGAGNEQFF.

This clone appeared once. The gene calls are TRBV5-6 and TRBJ2-7, with 9 bases lining up with TRBD1. The germline V gene has CDR1 SGHDT and CDR2 YYEEEE. The J segment lost 8 bases and the V segment lost 3 bases, leaving 15 bases of the junction unmatched. This CDR3 region has 16 residues. The CDR3 DNA reads TGTGCCAGCAGCTCGACAACTTCACCGGGACAGGGTAAGCAGTACTTC. Translation: CASSSTTSPGQGKQYF. The variable domain in full, completed from reference TRBV5-6 and TRBJ2-7, reads DAGVTQSPTHLIKTRGQQVTLRCSPKSGHDTVSWYQQALGQGPQFIFQYYEEEERQRGNFPDRFSGHQFPNYSSELNVNALLLGDSALYLCASSSTTSPGQGKQYFGPGTRLTVT.

Comment on this clone: An end of the junction does not agree with germline; a read error may underlie this. The V and J genes are TRBV28 and TRBJ2-7; 7 positions match TRBD1. This CDR3 has 17 residues. Germline values: CDR1 MDHEN, CDR2 SYDVKM. CDR3 amino acids: CASCFDGRGTSSYEQYF. The CDR3 DNA reads as TGTGCCAGCTGTTTCGACGGCAGGGGGACGAGCTCCTACGAGCAGTACTTC.

The chain employs TRBV15 and TRBJ1-6; D is possibly TRBD1 (6 bases). The length of the CDR3 is 14 residues. The germline V and J ends were trimmed by 0 bases and 7 bases, with 7 bases remaining between them. Germline CDR1 reads LNHNV; CDR2 reads YYDKDF (reference sequence). CDR3 in amino acids: CATSRDQGNSPLHF. In DNA, the CDR3 is TGTGCCACCAGCAGAGATCAGGGGAATTCACCCCTCCACTTT.

Here the CDR3 DNA reads TGTGCCAGCGCAGGGATAGGGAGGCCCAATGAGCAGTTCTTC. The encoded protein is CASAGIGRPNEQFF. This chain connects TRBV7-9 to TRBJ2-1; a possible D gene is TRBD2 (6 bases). Germline V gene sequence: CDR1 SEHNR, CDR2 FQNEAQ (reference sequence). Trimming shortened V by 8 bases and J by 6 bases, and 17 bases separated the two germline ends. CDR3 length equals 14 residues. The full variable domain, with the rest looked up from reference TRBV7-9 and TRBJ2-1, is DTGVSQNPRHKITKRGQNVTFRCDPISEHNRLYWYRQTLGQGPEFLTYFQNEAQLEKSRLLSDRFSAERPKGSFSTLEIQRTEQGDSAMYLCASAGIGRPNEQFFGPGTRLTVL.

The chain joins TRBV6-5 to TRBJ1-2; no firm D call. V lost 6 bases and J 1 base, leaving 9 bases between the germline ends. The germline V gene has CDR1 MNHEY and CDR2 SVGAGI. The CDR3 loop spans 13 amino acids. The chain's CDR3 is CASSRSINYGYTF. The CDR3 DNA reads as TGTGCCAGCAGCCGGTCCATTAACTATGGCTACACCTTC.

Here the CDR3 DNA reads TGTGCCAGCAGCTTAGAGAGGGGGCGAGGCGCTTTCTTT. It specifies CASSLERGRGAFF. The J gene is TRBJ1-1, the V gene TRBV11-2; the match to TRBD1 covers 7 bases. The V gene's germline CDR1 is SGHAT and CDR2 FQNNGV. This CDR3 has 13 residues. Losses at the gene ends were 0 bases for V and 11 bases for J; bases not matched to a gene: 6. Based on the CDR3 plus reference TRBV11-2 and TRBJ1-1, the full variable domain is EAGVAQSPRYKIIEKRQSVAFWCNPISGHATLYWYQQILGQGPKLLIQFQNNGVVDDSQLPKDRFSAERLKGVDSTLKIQPAKLEDSAVYLCASSLERGRGAFFGQGTRLTVV.

V usage is TRBV7-2 and J usage is TRBJ2-7; the D is unclear. Trimming left V 1 base short and J 3 bases short, with 13 bases between. CDR1 and CDR2 from the germline V gene are SGHTA and FQGNSA. The length of the CDR3 is 15 residues. CDR3 region: CASSLEAGTYYEQYF. The CDR3 DNA sequence: TGTGCCAGCAGCTTAGAGGCAGGAACATACTACGAGCAGTACTTC.

This sequence joins TRBV4-1 and TRBJ1-4, with a weak D call TRBD1 (6 bases). Germline V gene data show CDR1 as MGHRA and CDR2 as YSYEKL. The length of the CDR3 is 15 residues. Trimming pared 3 bases from V and 6 bases from J, leaving 14 bases between. CDR3 nucleotide sequence: TGCGCCAGCAGCCATCAACAGGGCTTTGATGAAAAACTGTTTTTT. This codes for CASSHQQGFDEKLFF.

This chain uses TRBV6-5 with TRBJ2-5, with TRBD2 matching over 9 bases. Germline V CDR1 and CDR2: MNHEY, SVGAGI. This CDR3 region has 16 residues. J lost 2 bases, V lost 4 bases, and 8 bases had no gene match. The CDR3 DNA reads TGTGCCAGCAGTTCTGTAGGGCGGGGGGGACAAGAGACCCAGTACTTC. As protein: CASSSVGRGGQETQYF.

The V call is TRBV7-2, the J call TRBJ2-2, with 7 bases matching TRBD2. The CDR3 contains 16 residues. Trimming at V came to 2 bases and at J to 6 bases, leaving 9 bases not matched to a gene. In germline, CDR1 is SGHTA, CDR2 FQGNSA. CDR3 protein: CASSLSGPRGAGELFF. CDR3 in DNA: TGTGCCAGCAGCTTATCCGGGCCCCGGGGGGCCGGGGAGCTGTTTTTT.

This sequence joins TRBV3-1 (or the pseudogene TRBV3-2) and TRBJ1-1; unclear D gene. Trimming shortened V by 8 bases and J by 5 bases, and 18 bases separated the two germline ends. This CDR3 spans 14 amino acids. In germline, CDR1 is LGHDT, CDR2 YNNKEL (reference sequence). The CDR3 protein is CASAADGENTEAFF. DNA for the CDR3: TGTGCCAGCGCGGCGGACGGGGAGAATACTGAAGCTTTCTTT.

The chain links TRBV12-3 or TRBV12-4 to TRBJ2-3; D is unresolved. The CDR3 sequence is 11 residues long. Between the trimmed V and J ends, which lost 5 bases and 6 bases, there was a span of 6 bases. The DNA of the CDR3 is TGTGCCAGCAGTATCCGGGATACGCAGTATTTT. Its protein product is CASSIRDTQYF.

This clone was seen a few times. This chain links TRBV2 with TRBJ2-1; the match to TRBD2 covers 9 bases. Germline-derived CDR1 and CDR2 are SNHLY and FYNNEI. V lost 9 bases, J lost 2 bases, and 5 bases stayed unmatched. CDR3 length: 14 residues. The CDR3: CASRTSGPYNEQFF. In nucleotides, the CDR3 is TGTGCCAGTCGAACTAGCGGGCCCTACAATGAGCAGTTCTTC. Supplemented by reference TRBV2 and TRBJ2-1, the full variable domain reads EPEVTQTPSHQVTQMGQEVILRCVPISNHLYFYWYRQILGQKVEFLVSFYNNEISEKSEIFDDQFSVERPDGSNFTLKIRSTKLEDSAMYFCASRTSGPYNEQFFGPGTRLTVL.

The rearrangement joins TRBV5-1 to TRBJ2-5; TRBD2 agrees at 9 bases. Germline CDR1 and CDR2: SGHRS and YFSETQ. The V segment lost 5 bases and the J segment 5 bases; nucleotides outside the gene matches: 13. The CDR3 extends over 16 amino acids. The CDR3, as DNA: TGCGCCAGCAGAAGAGGAAGCGGGGGGTTTGGGGAGACCCAGTACTTC. It specifies CASRRGSGGFGETQYF.

The chain couples TRBV15 to TRBJ2-3; maybe TRBD2 (5 bases). From germline, CDR1 is LNHNV and CDR2 YYDKDF (reference sequence). Trimming stripped 0 bases from V and 0 bases from J, with 13 bases between. The CDR3 contains 17 residues. The CDR3 DNA reads as TGTGCCACCAGCAGAGATCTTGGACTGGGGAGCACAGATACGCAGTATTTT. Protein sequence: CATSRDLGLGSTDTQYF.

V is TRBV7-3 and J is TRBJ2-3, with 8 bases matching TRBD1. V lost 5 bases to trimming and J lost 2 bases; unmatched junction nucleotides: 9. The CDR3 length is 16 residues. Germline V gene sequence: CDR1 SGHTA, CDR2 FQGTGA. The CDR3 loop reads CASSRNPGQATDTQYF. The CDR3 DNA reads TGTGCCAGCAGCCGAAACCCGGGACAGGCCACAGATACGCAGTATTTT.

This clone has more than one count but fewer than ten. The CDR3 is CASNEFRGNSPLHF. The CDR3 DNA follows: TGTGCCAGTAACGAATTCAGGGGCAATTCACCCCTCCACTTT. The rearrangement uses TRBV19 and TRBJ1-6; D is possibly TRBD1 (6 bases). The V and J ends lost 7 bases and 7 bases respectively, with 14 bases between them. CDR3 length: 14 residues. From germline, CDR1 is LNHDA and CDR2 SQIVND (reference sequence).

The J gene is TRBJ2-1, the V gene TRBV7-2, with 7 bases matching TRBD2. In germline, CDR1 is SGHTA, CDR2 FQGNSA. Losses at the gene ends were 1 base for V and 1 base for J; bases not matched to a gene: 4. This CDR3 comprises 16 residues. CDR3 sequence reads: CASSLGRGISYNEQFF. The CDR3 bases are TGTGCCAGCAGCTTAGGGCGGGGGATTTCCTACAATGAGCAGTTCTTC.

The chain couples TRBV2 to TRBJ1-3, with 7 bases aligning to TRBD1. CDR1 SNHLY and CDR2 FYNNEI come from the germline V gene. This CDR3 comprises 14 residues. Germline trimming cut 5 bases from V and 2 bases from J; bases unmatched to any gene: 3. CDR3 nucleotides: TGTGCCAGCAGTTCTGACAGGGCTGGAAACACCATATATTTT. Translating it yields CASSSDRAGNTIYF.

This chain joins TRBV25-1 and TRBJ1-4; TRBD1 matches at 8 bases. V gave up 7 bases and J gave up 8 bases; unmatched junction bases: 9. This CDR3 has 14 amino acids. Looked up from germline, CDR1 is MGHDK and CDR2 is SYGVNS. CDR3 amino acids: CASTPDRVGEKLFF. The CDR3, as DNA: TGTGCCAGCACTCCGGACAGGGTTGGCGAAAAACTGTTTTTT.

The chain joins TRBV15 to TRBJ1-1; TRBD1 might be the D (6 bases). Trimming cost V 0 bases and J 0 bases, with 8 bases left between them. CDR1 and CDR2 from the germline V gene are LNHNV and YYDKDF (reference sequence). The length of the CDR3 is 15 residues. CDR3 sequence reads: CATSRERTVNTEAFF. The CDR3, as DNA: TGTGCCACCAGCAGAGAGAGGACAGTGAACACTGAAGCTTTCTTT.

The table lists this clone with a few counts. Other DNA sequences in the same sample also yield this CDR3. The chain combines TRBV30 with TRBJ1-6; perhaps TRBD1 as D (5 bases). The ends were cut back, 3 bases at V and 0 bases at J, with 9 bases in the middle. This CDR3 region has 15 residues. Per germline, CDR1 GTSNPN and CDR2 SVGIG (reference sequence). CDR3 DNA sequence: TGTGCCTGGAGCGGCGGGGGCTCCTATAATTCACCCCTCCACTTT. Translation gives CAWSGGGSYNSPLHF.

In this sample, this clone turned up once. The chain uses TRBV18 and TRBJ2-3; possible D gene TRBD1, 6 bases. CDR3 size: 15 residues. Trimming took off 3 bases at V and 0 bases at J, with 10 bases between the two ends. Looked up from germline, CDR1 is KGHSH and CDR2 is LQKENI. The CDR3 DNA is TGTGCCAGCTCACCTGGGGACACAAGCACAGATACGCAGTATTTT. Its protein is CASSPGDTSTDTQYF.